This is a list of T cell receptor beta chains from one sample in a study of T cell changes during pregnancy in multiple sclerosis. Some clones are missing from TCRdb's copy, which holds only in-frame ones; the method was immunoSEQ multiplex PCR. The sample lists roughly 40,000 clones, approximately 91% occurring once. The sequenced sample was CD4+ T cells from peripheral blood mononuclear cells, obtained after pregnancy. These receptor sequences come from a female donor in good health, enrolled as a control in a pregnancy study. CDR3s include the opening cysteine and the closing phenylalanine or tryptophan.

v_gene | CDR3aa
TRBV2 | CASTGTGGIGGGYTF
TRBV10-3 | CAISDLVSRETQYF
TRBV6-1 | CASSVGGSDTQYF
TRBV7-2 | CASSFGTGNQPQHF
TRBV4-1 | CASSQDGTGGPAGANVLTF
TRBV28 | CASSDPPGQGGGNTIYF
TRBV28 | CASSFRGGATDTQYF
TRBV4-1 | CASSQTGLAYGYTF
TRBV18 | CASSPSSWESSYEQYF
TRBV19 | CASSTATGNNYGYTF
TRBV5-6 | CASSISGTDYNEQFF
TRBV7-9 | CASSLDMNTEAFF
TRBV4-1 | CASSLGGDLNTEAFF
TRBV5-1 | CASSGLAGTGELFF
TRBV7-8 | CASSLGQKSPLHF
TRBV7-2 | CASSLLGQALFSNQPQHF
TRBV6-1 | CASSNGQGETQYF
TRBV6-5 | CASTLSRLSYEQYF
TRBV6-5 | CASSQASTDTQYF
TRBV11-3 | CASSQRGTSYEQYF
TRBV15 | CATSRDTSASSYEQYF
TRBV30 | CAWSVRSETQYF
TRBV7-2 | CASSPQLGRPRSEAFF
TRBV28 | CASSLIRGREQYF
TRBV10-3 | CATLPGQGNEQFF
TRBV28 | CASSPPGGALAYGYTF
TRBV27 | CASSEDWGGSNQPQHF
TRBV19 | CASSPGTGGWTGELFF
TRBV28 | CASSLQGGAYGYTF
TRBV5-5 | CASSPPGGAVTNYGYTF
TRBV19 | CASSRLAGGGNEQFF
TRBV7-2 | CASTPLNTDTQYF
TRBV5-4 | CASSLAQGGGAYHTQYF
TRBV5-1 | CASRLTGSTDTQYF
TRBV28 | CASTGGGTGNSNQPQHF
TRBV28 | CASSPGLAGGRYNEQFF
TRBV5-4 | CASSLASGIREQFF
TRBV29-1 | CSVRGGTNTGELFF
TRBV2 | CASGSSGYNEQFF
TRBV6-6 | CASSYPSGGAFSRQFF
TRBV7-2 | CASSLARDTGELFF
TRBV7-8 | CASSLHRDRGYEQYF
TRBV5-4 | CASSPGGTNEKLFF
TRBV5-1 | CASSWTGGNNSPLHF
TRBV7-2 | CASSADSPDTQYF
TRBV7-3 | CASSKGLAAYNEQFF
TRBV2 | CASRETRTSGGADTQYF
TRBV7-2 | CASSSRGDTGELFF
TRBV7-2 | CASSPEPLNTGELFF
TRBV6-1 | CASSSPSTDTQYF